The 28 T cell receptor beta chains below were found in one sample sequenced in a study of identical twins. TCRdb ran MiXCR on the 5' RACE reads and lists one entry per CDR3 protein. This table holds some 500,000 distinct CDR3 sequences, under 25% found once. This same sample was also taken into another study, of T cells expressing NK-cell markers.

The sequenced sample consisted of CD4+ T cells sorted from blood. These receptors all come from a young woman in good health.

The chain has TRBV3-1 and TRBJ2-1; no clear D gene. Trimming cost V 2 bases and J 3 bases, with 11 bases left between them. The CDR3 covers 15 residues. From germline, CDR1 is LGHDT and CDR2 YNNKEL (reference sequence). CDR3: CASSQRIGNYNEQFF. In nucleotides, the CDR3 is TGTGCCAGCAGCCAAAGAATAGGCAACTACAATGAGCAGTTCTTC.

This clonotype was detected a few times. The V call is TRBV11-2, the J call TRBJ1-1; D is undetermined. This CDR3 contains 16 residues. The germline CDR1 and CDR2 sequences are SGHAT and FQNNGV. Trimming removed 2 bases from V and 4 bases from J, with 17 bases in between. The CDR3 bases are TGTGCCAGCAGCTTACTGTCCTGGAGGAGCGGCACTGAAGCTTTCTTT. This gives the protein CASSLLSWRSGTEAFF. The full variable domain, completed using reference TRBV11-2 and TRBJ1-1, is EAGVAQSPRYKIIEKRQSVAFWCNPISGHATLYWYQQILGQGPKLLIQFQNNGVVDDSQLPKDRFSAERLKGVDSTLKIQPAKLEDSAVYLCASSLLSWRSGTEAFFGQGTRLTVV.

This sequence joins TRBV15 and TRBJ1-1, with D unresolved. This CDR3 spans 13 amino acids. Looked up from germline, CDR1 is LNHNV and CDR2 is YYDKDF (reference sequence). V was shortened by 5 bases and J by 2 bases, with 9 bases between the two germline ends. The CDR3 is CATSGRFNTEAFF. DNA of the CDR3: TGTGCCACCAGCGGGAGGTTTAACACTGAAGCTTTCTTT.

The genes are TRBV5-1 and TRBJ2-1; 7 bases fit TRBD2. J lost 5 bases, V lost 4 bases, and 6 bases had no gene match. The CDR3 spans 14 residues. CDR1 SGHRS and CDR2 YFSETQ come from the germline V gene. Written as DNA, the CDR3 is TGCGCCAGCAGCCCGACCGGGACTAACAATGAGCAGTTCTTC. Its translation: CASSPTGTNNEQFF.

The V call is TRBV29-1, the J call TRBJ1-1; tentatively, D is TRBD1 (5 bases). Germline V CDR1 and CDR2: SQVTM, ANQGSEA. The CDR3 length is 14 residues. V was trimmed by 4 bases and J by 3 bases, leaving 15 bases between them. CDR3 amino acids: CSVAGGVLDTEAFF. The CDR3 nucleotides are TGCAGCGTTGCCGGGGGGGTGTTGGACACTGAAGCTTTCTTT.

The genes are TRBV10-3 and TRBJ1-1; D unclear. The CDR3 has 12 residues. From germline, CDR1 is ENHRY and CDR2 SYGVKD. The germline V and J ends were trimmed by 4 bases and 4 bases, with 7 bases remaining between them. This CDR3 reads CAISAEGTEAFF. CDR3 bases: TGTGCCATCAGTGCGGAGGGCACTGAAGCTTTCTTT.

In its sample, this clonotype was seen a few times. As DNA, the CDR3 is TGCGCCAGCAGCTTGGACCCCCTAGCGGCCTACAATGAGCAGTTCTTC. Translated: CASSLDPLAAYNEQFF. This rearrangement joins TRBV5-1 to TRBJ2-1; 7 bases map to TRBD2. CDR3 length equals 16 residues. V lost 0 bases to trimming and J lost 2 bases; unmatched junction nucleotides: 5. Germline V gene data show CDR1 as SGHRS and CDR2 as YFSETQ.

There are a few counts of this clonotype. The chain couples TRBV7-9 to TRBJ2-7, with 11 bases that match TRBD2. The germline V gene has CDR1 SEHNR and CDR2 FQNEAQ (reference sequence). CDR3 size: 15 residues. The J segment lost 7 bases and the V segment lost 2 bases, leaving 7 bases of the junction unmatched. The CDR3 DNA reads TGTGCCAGCAGCTTACAACTAGCGGGAGACAGGGAGCAGTACTTC. Amino acid sequence: CASSLQLAGDREQYF. Supplemented by reference TRBV7-9 and TRBJ2-7, the full variable domain reads DTGVSQNPRHKITKRGQNVTFRCDPISEHNRLYWYRQTLGQGPEFLTYFQNEAQLEKSRLLSDRFSAERPKGSFSTLEIQRTEQGDSAMYLCASSLQLAGDREQYFGPGTRLTVT.

CDR3 DNA: TGTGCCAGCAGCTTAAGATTAGCTAGGGGGAGAAATGAGCAGTTCTTC. It yields the protein CASSLRLARGRNEQFF. The rearrangement joins TRBV7-6 to TRBJ2-1; a possible D gene is TRBD1 (6 bases). CDR3 length: 16 amino acids. Trimming shortened V by 2 bases and J by 7 bases, and 18 bases separated the two germline ends. Looked up from germline, CDR1 is SGHVS and CDR2 is FNYEAQ.

This clonotype has more than one count but fewer than ten. The rearrangement joins TRBV15 to TRBJ2-5; the D gene is possibly TRBD1 (6 bases). The CDR3 is 13 amino acids. The V and J ends lost 0 bases and 9 bases respectively, with 11 bases between them. In germline, CDR1 is LNHNV, CDR2 YYDKDF (reference sequence). The CDR3 sequence: CATSRDYQGSQYF. The DNA of the CDR3 is TGTGCCACCAGCAGAGATTACCAGGGGTCCCAGTACTTC.

This clonotype was detected a few times. The chain links TRBV7-9 to TRBJ2-1; 8 positions match TRBD1. The length of the CDR3 is 15 residues. CDR1 and CDR2 (germline): SEHNR, FQNEAQ (reference sequence). Unmatched junction bases numbered 8, after V lost 4 bases and J lost 6 bases. CDR3 DNA sequence: TGTGCCAGCAGCTCTCAGGGGGCCGTAAGCAATGAGCAGTTCTTC. Translating gives CASSSQGAVSNEQFF.

This chain connects TRBV6-2 or TRBV6-3 to TRBJ2-5, with a possible D match to TRBD2 (6 bases). The CDR3 length is 13 residues. V was cut by 6 bases and J by 7 bases, with 15 bases left in between. Germline CDR1 MNHEY, CDR2 SVGEGT. The CDR3 region has the DNA TGTGCCAGCAGGCTGAGTACCGGGAGGACCCAGTACTTC. This sequence encodes CASRLSTGRTQYF.

The chain recombines TRBV5-5 with TRBJ2-5; D is unresolved. The germline V gene has CDR1 SGHKS and CDR2 YYEKEE (reference sequence). V lost 2 bases and J lost 2, with 16 bases in between. The CDR3 totals 16 residues. DNA of the CDR3: TGTGCCAGCAGCTTACAACCAGGACGGCTACAAGAGACCCAGTACTTC. Protein product: CASSLQPGRLQETQYF.

This clonotype has at least ten counts. This chain links TRBV6-1 with TRBJ1-1; D call uncertain. The CDR3 has 13 amino acids. Germline lookup yields CDR1 MNHNS and CDR2 SASEGT. The V end lost 7 bases, the J end lost 4 bases, and 13 bases lay between the germline ends. The CDR3 DNA sequence: TGTGCCAGCACCTCGGATTCGGCCACTGAAGCTTTCTTT. Protein sequence: CASTSDSATEAFF.

In its sample, this clonotype was seen many times. This sequence joins TRBV4-3 and TRBJ2-7; D ambiguous. The CDR3 is made up of 16 amino acids. Germline V gives CDR1 LGHNA, CDR2 YSLEER. V lost 0 bases, J lost 0 bases, and 12 bases lay in between. The CDR3 DNA reads TGCGCCAGCAGCCAAGATCTAGAGAAGGGCTCCTACGAGCAGTACTTC. This encodes CASSQDLEKGSYEQYF.

CDR3 bases: TGTGCCACCAGTGACAACAGGGAAAGTGGGGAGCTGTTTTTT. This sequence encodes CATSDNRESGELFF. The rearrangement joins TRBV24-1 to TRBJ2-2; TRBD1 might be the D (6 bases). The CDR3 is 14 residues long. V gave up 4 bases and J gave up 8 bases, with 13 bases separating them. Germline values: CDR1 KGHDR, CDR2 SFDVKD.

The table lists this clonotype with many counts. Written as DNA, the CDR3 is TGTGCCAGCAGCCGTCTAGGGAGTGCTTTCTTT. The encoded protein is CASSRLGSAFF. The chain is built from TRBV5-6 and TRBJ1-1; D is unresolved. V lost 4 bases and J lost 11, with 12 bases in between. CDR1 and CDR2 from the germline V gene are SGHDT and YYEEEE. There are 11 residues in the CDR3. The variable domain in full, with the rest retrieved from reference TRBV5-6 and TRBJ1-1, is DAGVTQSPTHLIKTRGQQVTLRCSPKSGHDTVSWYQQALGQGPQFIFQYYEEEERQRGNFPDRFSGHQFPNYSSELNVNALLLGDSALYLCASSRLGSAFFGQGTRLTVV.

This clonotype was picked up a small number of times. J is TRBJ1-1 and V is TRBV5-1; perhaps TRBD1 as D (6 bases). V was trimmed by 1 base and J by 6 bases, leaving 19 bases between them. CDR1 and CDR2 from the germline V gene are SGHRS and YFSETQ. The CDR3 spans 16 residues. CDR3 nucleotides: TGCGCCAGCAGCTTGTTTAATCAGGGGAAGGGGGCTGAAGCTTTCTTT. As protein: CASSLFNQGKGAEAFF.

The V call is TRBV25-1, the J call TRBJ2-7, with 10 bases lining up with TRBD2. Germline V gene lookup returns CDR1 MGHDK and CDR2 SYGVNS. Germline trimming cut 4 bases from V and 5 bases from J; bases unmatched to any gene: 11. CDR3 size: 16 residues. CDR3 loop: CASSAVGAGGPHEQYF. CDR3 in DNA: TGTGCCAGCAGTGCCGTCGGAGCGGGAGGGCCCCACGAGCAGTACTTC.

In this sample, this clonotype turned up a few times. The chain employs TRBV20-1 and TRBJ2-1, with 13 bases aligning to TRBD2. CDR1 is DFQATT and CDR2 is SNEGSKA in the germline V gene (reference sequence). The J segment lost 6 bases and the V segment lost 4 bases, leaving 3 bases of the junction unmatched. This CDR3 region has 14 residues. The CDR3 sequence: CSAKGLAGTNEQFF. CDR3 bases: TGCAGTGCTAAGGGACTAGCGGGGACCAATGAGCAGTTCTTC.

The chain has TRBV7-9 and TRBJ1-1; a weak D match, TRBD1 (6 bases). The CDR3 is made up of 14 amino acids. Trimming pared 1 base from V and 7 bases from J, leaving 13 bases between. Germline CDR1 SEHNR, CDR2 FQNEAQ (reference sequence). The CDR3 DNA reads as TGTGCCAGCAGCTTAGGACAGGAACTAGATGAAGCTTTCTTT. It codes for CASSLGQELDEAFF.

The J gene is TRBJ2-5, the V gene TRBV5-6; no firm D call. This CDR3 comprises 13 residues. CDR1 is SGHDT, CDR2 YYEEEE, per germline. V lost 0 bases to trimming and J lost 5 bases, with 8 bases between them. CDR3 sequence reads: CASSLGPRETQYF. The CDR3 nucleotides are TGTGCCAGCAGCTTGGGACCTCGGGAGACCCAGTACTTC.

This clonotype was picked up a small number of times. The chain uses TRBV20-1 and TRBJ2-1, with 10 bases fitting TRBD2. Germline CDR1 is DFQATT and CDR2 is SNEGSKA (reference sequence). CDR3 length: 14 amino acids. Trimming cost V 6 bases and J 5 bases; bases outside gene matches: 7. CDR3 in amino acids: CSALSGGINNEQFF. The CDR3 region has the DNA TGCAGTGCCCTTAGCGGGGGGATTAACAATGAGCAGTTCTTC.

This rearrangement joins TRBV5-1 to TRBJ1-1, with D possibly being TRBD1 (6 bases). V lost 4 bases and J 6 bases, leaving 16 bases between the germline ends. This CDR3 is 14 amino acids long. CDR1 is SGHRS and CDR2 is YFSETQ in the germline V gene. The CDR3, as DNA: TGCGCCAGCAGCCGTGGGGGGGGCGAGGCTGAAGCTTTCTTT. Protein product: CASSRGGGEAEAFF.

The table lists this clonotype with a few counts. This chain links TRBV7-2 with TRBJ2-1; the D gene is possibly TRBD1 (6 bases). Germline-derived CDR1 and CDR2 are SGHTA and FQGNSA. CDR3 length: 15 residues. The ends were cut back, 4 bases at V and 8 bases at J, with 18 bases in the middle. CDR3 DNA: TGTGCCAGCAGCTCTCCCAGGGGAGTTCGCCATGAGCAGTTCTTC. It specifies CASSSPRGVRHEQFF.

This clonotype was counted a single time. The chain couples TRBV6-1 to TRBJ2-6; a possible D gene is TRBD1 (6 bases). The CDR3 contains 15 residues. With 8 bases removed from V and 0 bases from J, the gap between germline ends came to 11 bases. Germline V CDR1 and CDR2: MNHNS, SASEGT. CDR3 residues: CASGQTGSGANVLTF. The CDR3 DNA reads TGTGCCAGCGGACAGACGGGCTCTGGGGCCAACGTCCTGACTTTC.

This clonotype turned up a few times. The chain is built from TRBV12-3 or TRBV12-4 and TRBJ1-2; D ambiguous. V was trimmed by 3 bases and J by 0 bases, leaving 5 bases between them. The CDR3 is made up of 13 amino acids. This chain's CDR3 is CASSFGANYGYTF. In DNA form, the CDR3 reads TGTGCCAGCAGTTTTGGAGCTAACTATGGCTACACCTTC.

This chain joins TRBV12-3 or TRBV12-4 and TRBJ1-3; tentatively, D is TRBD1 (6 bases). V was cut by 5 bases and J by 7 bases, with 15 bases left in between. The length of the CDR3 is 14 residues. The CDR3 sequence: CASSPRRGGNTIYF. DNA of the CDR3: TGTGCCAGCAGTCCCCGCAGGGGTGGGAACACCATATATTTT.